This T cell receptor beta chain was sequenced for a study of vaccination and CD4 T cells after COVID-19. Study at large: The stimulus for the cells was overlapping spike peptides derived from SARS-CoV-2, HCoV-NL63, HCoV-OC43 and HCoV-229E.

Researchers used the Oncomine TCR Beta short-read assay to sequence DNA from cultured CD4+ T cells. Genomic DNA extraction was carried out from cultured CD4+ T cells. In TCRdb, the PCR reads were re-called with MiXCR into one record per CDR3 protein. The data contain roughly 12,000 distinct CDR3 sequences, 55% to 70% of them seen just once; the ten biggest clones take up 7.1%. The sample's treatment: approximately 11-day PBMC culture with coronavirus spike peptide pools or control peptides (ViraFEST assay). Study conclusions and caveats: Median numbers of SARS-CoV-2-reactive clonotypes increased from approximately 23 to 38 (not a significant change).

The CDR3 contains 12 residues. Trimming shortened V by 8 bases and J by 5 bases, and 10 bases separated the two germline ends. CDR1 KGHDR and CDR2 SFDVKD come from the germline V gene. Remarks on this clonotype: Its antigen is not identified.

The source was CD4+ T cells from blood, cultured in vitro, collected before SARS-CoV-2 vaccination. The TCR comes from a human donor who had recovered from COVID-19. The chain has TRBV24-1 and TRBJ2-3; TRBD1 or TRBD2 may be the D gene (5 bases each). CDR3 amino acids: CATTGAGDTQYF. The CDR3 bases are TGTGCCACCACTGGGGCGGGAGATACGCAGTATTTT.